This T cell receptor (beta chain) was documented in a study of identical twins (dated by TCRdb to 2015 to 2016). The study in broad terms: TCR alpha and beta repertoires from monozygotic twins, unrelated adults of various ages and cord blood were deep-sequenced to test whether fetal clonotypes persist. Replicate twin experiments were performed at different times using different library preparation protocols to rule out contamination. Results the study describes overall, beyond this receptor: Compared with coincidental sharing between unrelated individuals, an excess of low generation-probability sequences was observed among out-of-frame TCR alpha sequences shared between twins. The excess sharing between twins in beta out-of-frame sequences was weaker because fewer shared sequences reduced the signal-to-noise ratio. Because the same donors could not be followed over many years, conclusions were based on cross-sectional statistical analysis. Zero-insertion analyses could be partly confounded by invariant T cells such as MAIT and iNKT, though diverse VJ usage argued against such confounding for most clonotypes. Recombination models systematically underestimated out-of-frame TCR alpha sharing in monozygotic twins but agreed with sharing between unrelated individuals. Fewer insertions were carried by abundant cord blood beta clonotypes, a similar but weaker trend appeared in young adult naive repertoires, and no such trend appeared in memory repertoires.

Every donor was a healthy Caucasian. To prepare the library, 5' RACE was applied. Sequencing took place on an Illumina HiSeq 2000. A universal primer binding site was added through template switching, and the final cDNA carried a unique molecular identifier so that TCR cDNA molecules could be counted accurately. Specific primers in the conserved constant-segment region were used to synthesize first-strand cDNA for the TCR alpha and beta chains. To control for contamination, every cDNA library was double barcoded, receiving both a SMART-Mk sample barcode and Illumina barcodes. TruSeq adapter sequences along with Illumina sample barcodes were introduced in two successive PCR steps. TCR alpha and beta cDNA libraries were sequenced on the Illumina HiSeq platform with custom primers. Per the original workflow: MiGEC processed the raw reads to extract unique molecular identifiers, while MiXCR was used to determine the CDR3 positions. For each individual, recombination models were inferred using an EM algorithm with the repgenHMM and IGoR tools. The analysis of shared clonotypes was done with the tcR package in R, with sharing normalized by the product of cloneset sizes. To study raw recombination free of thymic and clonal selection effects, out-of-frame nonproductive sequences were analyzed. TCRdb reprocessing: public reads trimmed at Q25 with fastp, clones called with MiXCR, in-frame beta chains kept. A single entry per CDR3 protein holds the most common genes and DNA from its merged rows. In this record, the V and J calls reflect TCRdb's handling and not the investigators' own analysis. Recorded for this sample are around 1.7 million distinct CDR3 sequences; roughly a third of them occurred a single time. In total, the top ten clones hold more than 0.25% of the sample.

As for this clonotype: Its antigen remains unidentified. A read error may produce the germline difference seen at one junction end.

The sequencing input was cord blood. The sequence derives from a newborn girl in good health.

The DNA reads as follows: TGTGCCAGCAGTTTATGGGGAAACAGGGGGTTTTATGGCTGCACCTTC. Its translation is CASSLWGNRGFYGCTF. The chain is made from TRBV27 and TRBJ1-2; 8 bases in the junction line up with TRBD1. Sequences MNHEY (CDR1) and SMNVEV (CDR2) are obtained from the germline V gene (reference sequence). The CDR3 numbers 16 residues from cysteine through phenylalanine. The DNA shown is the 48-base CDR3, in frame from base 1.